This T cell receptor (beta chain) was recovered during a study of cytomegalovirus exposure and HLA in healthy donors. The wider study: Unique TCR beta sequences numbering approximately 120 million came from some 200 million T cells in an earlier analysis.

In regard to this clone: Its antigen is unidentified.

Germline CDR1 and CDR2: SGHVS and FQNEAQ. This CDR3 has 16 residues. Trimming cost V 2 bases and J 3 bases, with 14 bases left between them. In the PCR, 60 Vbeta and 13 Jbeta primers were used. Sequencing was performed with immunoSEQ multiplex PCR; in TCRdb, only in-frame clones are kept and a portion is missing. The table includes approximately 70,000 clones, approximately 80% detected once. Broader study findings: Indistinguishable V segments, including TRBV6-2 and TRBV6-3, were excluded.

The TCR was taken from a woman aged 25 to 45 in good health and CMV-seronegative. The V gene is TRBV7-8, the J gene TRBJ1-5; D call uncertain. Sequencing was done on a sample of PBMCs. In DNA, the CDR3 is TGTGCCAGCAGCTTAAACCCACTGGTGTCCAATCAGCCCCAGCATTTT. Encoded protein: CASSLNPLVSNQPQHF.